Shown below are 31 T cell receptor beta chains from a single sample sequenced in a study of T cells in localized non-small cell lung cancer. Measured with immunoSEQ multiplex PCR; TCRdb has only the in-frame clones, and not every one. The repertoire holds tens of thousands of clones, with roughly nine tenths as singletons. This sample comprised peripheral blood, obtained before any cancer treatment. The receptors here all came from a woman aged 35-75 years with stage I lung adenocarcinoma.

The table lists this clone with a few counts. Written as DNA, the CDR3 is TGTGCCAGCAGCCCCCATGGTCTGACAGCGAACACTGAAGCTTTCTTT. Protein sequence: CASSPHGLTANTEAFF. The chain carries TRBV28 and TRBJ1-1, with TRBD1 as a possible D gene (5 bases). Germline assignment: CDR1 MDHEN and CDR2 SYDVKM. This CDR3 comprises 16 residues. V was clipped by 6 bases and J by 1 base, with 18 bases between them.

The V call is TRBV7-6, the J call TRBJ2-5; the D is unclear. The V and J ends lost 1 base and 2 bases respectively, with 5 bases between them. From germline, CDR1 is SGHVS and CDR2 FNYEAQ. The CDR3 consists of 13 residues. The CDR3 sequence is CASSLGIQETQYF. The CDR3 DNA reads TGTGCCAGCAGCTTAGGTATACAAGAGACCCAGTACTTC.

The chain links TRBV2 to TRBJ2-5; no definite D call. Germline values: CDR1 SNHLY, CDR2 FYNNEI. Trimming left V 6 bases short and J 0 bases short, with 2 bases between. The CDR3 covers 11 residues. The CDR3 DNA reads TGTGCCAGCAGGTACCAAGAGACCCAGTACTTC. Its protein is CASRYQETQYF.

The chain employs TRBV7-2 and TRBJ1-1, with a possible D match to TRBD1 (5 bases). V was shortened by 5 bases and J by 2 bases, with 12 bases between the two germline ends. Germline V CDR1 and CDR2: SGHTA, FQGNSA. The CDR3 covers 14 residues. As DNA, the CDR3 is TGTGCCAGCAGCCTGCCGACAGTCAACACTGAAGCTTTCTTT. Its protein product is CASSLPTVNTEAFF.

The chain links TRBV29-1 to TRBJ1-1; D might be TRBD1 (6 bases). CDR3 length: 14 amino acids. Trimming removed 3 bases at V and 7 bases at J, with 18 bases between. Germline loops: CDR1 SQVTM, CDR2 ANQGSEA. CDR3 DNA: TGCAGCGTTGACGAGGGGGTGTACAGGCATGAAGCTTTCTTT. Translation: CSVDEGVYRHEAFF.

J is TRBJ2-1 and V is TRBV5-1; the match to TRBD2 covers 13 bases. This CDR3 comprises 18 residues. The V gene's germline CDR1 is SGHRS and CDR2 YFSETQ. Trimming removed 3 bases from V and 1 base from J; junction bases left unmatched: 7. For the CDR3, the DNA is TGCGCCAGCAGCTCTCGACTAGCGGGGGGTAGTTCCTACAATGAGCAGTTCTTC. It is translated as CASSSRLAGGSSYNEQFF.

J is TRBJ1-1 and V is TRBV7-3; no clear D gene. The CDR3 covers 12 residues. The germline V gene has CDR1 SGHTA and CDR2 FQGTGA. V lost 3 bases and J 6 bases, leaving 8 bases between the germline ends. CDR3 in DNA: TGTGCCAGCAGCTTTACTAGGGCTGAAGCTTTCTTT. Its translation is CASSFTRAEAFF.

The genes are TRBV30 and TRBJ1-4; 8 nucleotides align to TRBD1. Germline CDR1 reads GTSNPN; CDR2 reads SVGIG (reference sequence). This CDR3 contains 14 residues. V trimming: 4 bases; J trimming: 7 bases; junction bases outside the gene matches: 8. The CDR3 DNA follows: TGTGCCTGGACTCTTGGACAGGGAGGTGAAAAACTGTTTTTT. This encodes CAWTLGQGGEKLFF.

This chain connects TRBV29-1 to TRBJ1-1, with 7 positions matching TRBD1. Germline V lookup: CDR1 SQVTM, CDR2 ANQGSEA. The junction had 12 bases not matched to a gene; V was cut back by 0 bases and J by 5 bases. CDR3 size: 16 residues. CDR3 protein: CSVEEQVTGVLTEAFF. CDR3 coding DNA: TGCAGCGTTGAAGAGCAAGTAACAGGGGTTTTGACTGAAGCTTTCTTT.

V is TRBV6-5 and J is TRBJ1-1; 7 positions agree with TRBD1. This CDR3 has 13 residues. Germline values: CDR1 MNHEY, CDR2 SVGAGI. V shed 6 bases and J 4 bases; nucleotides not matched to a gene: 5. The CDR3 is CASSKYRGTEAFF. The CDR3 coding sequence is TGTGCCAGCAGCAAGTACAGGGGCACTGAAGCTTTCTTT.

The chain carries TRBV18 and TRBJ2-1, with D perhaps TRBD2 (5 bases). CDR1 is KGHSH and CDR2 is LQKENI in the germline V gene. Trimming shortened V by 0 bases and J by 4 bases, and 13 bases separated the two germline ends. The length of the CDR3 is 16 residues. The CDR3 protein is CASSPPSSILYNEQFF. The CDR3 coding sequence is TGTGCCAGCTCACCACCGTCTAGCATCCTATACAATGAGCAGTTCTTC.

This chain uses TRBV7-6 with TRBJ2-2; 7 bases align to TRBD1. The germline CDR1 and CDR2 sequences are SGHVS and FNYEAQ. V lost 3 bases to trimming and J lost 3 bases; unmatched junction nucleotides: 4. The CDR3 has 15 residues. CDR3 nucleotides: TGTGCCAGCAGCTTTACAGGGGCGGACACCGGGGAGCTGTTTTTT. The encoded protein is CASSFTGADTGELFF.

This clone has just a few counts. The CDR3 protein is CASSLGSAADTQYF. In DNA form, the CDR3 reads TGTGCCAGCAGCTTAGGGTCAGCCGCAGATACGCAGTATTTT. The genes are TRBV7-8 and TRBJ2-3; D gene unclear. Germline V gene data show CDR1 as SGHVS and CDR2 as FQNEAQ. This CDR3 is built from 14 residues. Trimming shortened V by 1 base and J by 4 bases, and 9 bases separated the two germline ends.

The V gene is TRBV9, the J gene TRBJ2-3; 11 bases fit TRBD2. CDR1 is SGDLS, CDR2 YYNGEE, per germline. The CDR3 spans 17 residues. Losses at the gene ends were 4 bases for V and 5 bases for J; bases not matched to a gene: 12. The CDR3 is CASSPQTLAGVRDTQYF. The CDR3 DNA follows: TGTGCCAGCAGCCCTCAAACACTAGCGGGAGTAAGAGATACGCAGTATTTT.

V and J are TRBV19 and TRBJ1-1, with D perhaps matching TRBD1 (6 bases). Germline V gives CDR1 LNHDA, CDR2 SQIVND (reference sequence). Trimming stripped 1 base from V and 7 bases from J, with 10 bases between. This CDR3 has 13 amino acids. CDR3 region: CASSIGRGDEAFF. The CDR3 coding sequence is TGTGCCAGTAGTATAGGGAGGGGGGATGAAGCTTTCTTT.

Comments on this clone: One end of the junction fails to match germline, which may point to a read error. V usage is TRBV6-1 and J usage is TRBJ1-6; 8 nucleotides match TRBD1. CDR1 and CDR2 (germline): MNHNS, SASEGT. CDR3 length: 15 residues. The CDR3 DNA sequence: TGTGCCGGGGGACCCTCGGACAGGGATAATTCATCCCTCCACTTT. Translation: CAGGPSDRDNSSLHF.

The CDR3 region is CASRSETGWTEAFF. The CDR3 DNA reads TGTGCCAGCAGATCCGAGACAGGGTGGACTGAAGCTTTCTTT. V usage is TRBV2 and J usage is TRBJ1-1; 7 bases fit TRBD1. CDR3 length equals 14 residues. The J segment lost 5 bases and the V segment lost 6 bases, leaving 9 bases of the junction unmatched. Germline V gene lookup returns CDR1 SNHLY and CDR2 FYNNEI.

A few counts support this clone. The rearrangement uses TRBV28 and TRBJ2-1; no firm D call. Between the trimmed V and J ends, which lost 8 bases and 11 bases, there was a span of 13 bases. The CDR3 sequence is 11 residues long. Germline assignment: CDR1 MDHEN and CDR2 SYDVKM. Here the CDR3 reads CASVKATQQFF. CDR3 bases: TGTGCCAGCGTCAAGGCGACACAGCAGTTCTTC. Filled out from reference TRBV28 and TRBJ2-1, the complete variable domain reads DVKVTQSSRYLVKRTGEKVFLECVQDMDHENMFWYRQDPGLGLRLIYFSYDVKMKEKGDIPEGYSVSREKKERFSLILESASTNQTSMYLCASVKATQQFFGPGTRLTVL.

This sequence joins TRBV18 and TRBJ1-4, with TRBD1 matching over 9 bases. From germline, CDR1 is KGHSH and CDR2 LQKENI. With 6 bases clipped from V and 6 bases from J, the junction kept 8 bases outside the gene matches. The CDR3 length is 15 residues. The CDR3 here is CASSFTGQGYEKLFF. CDR3 DNA: TGTGCCAGCTCGTTTACGGGACAGGGCTATGAAAAACTGTTTTTT.

V usage is TRBV6-1 and J usage is TRBJ1-2; 7 bases are shared with TRBD1. The CDR3 is 13 residues long. Trimming took 5 bases from V and 6 from J; bases not matched to a gene: 6. Germline lookup yields CDR1 MNHNS and CDR2 SASEGT. CDR3 in amino acids: CASSPDRDNGYTF. DNA of the CDR3: TGTGCCAGCAGTCCCGACAGGGATAATGGCTACACCTTC.

This chain links TRBV5-1 with TRBJ1-1; the D gene is possibly TRBD1 (5 bases). V was shortened by 0 bases and J by 2 bases, with 8 bases between the two germline ends. CDR3 length equals 14 residues. Germline loops: CDR1 SGHRS, CDR2 YFSETQ. CDR3 sequence (DNA): TGCGCCAGCAGCTTGGAGACAGCAAACACTGAAGCTTTCTTT. It translates to CASSLETANTEAFF.

This clone was picked up a small number of times. CDR3 in amino acids: CATKGGATNTEAFF. The CDR3 coding sequence is TGTGCCACCAAGGGAGGGGCGACGAACACTGAAGCTTTCTTT. The chain employs TRBV15 and TRBJ1-1; D might be TRBD1 (5 bases). Trimming cost V 7 bases and J 1 base, with 13 bases left between them. From germline, CDR1 is LNHNV and CDR2 YYDKDF (reference sequence). CDR3 length equals 14 residues.

The V gene is TRBV7-2, the J gene TRBJ2-1, with 8 nucleotides matching TRBD2. CDR3 length equals 13 residues. Trimming cost V 8 bases and J 5 bases; bases outside gene matches: 5. Germline values: CDR1 SGHTA, CDR2 FQGNSA. The CDR3 region has the DNA TGTGCCAGCCGGGGGGGGTGGGACAATGAGCAGTTCTTC. It yields the protein CASRGGWDNEQFF.

V usage is TRBV5-1 and J usage is TRBJ1-3; perhaps TRBD1 as D (5 bases). Germline CDR1 is SGHRS and CDR2 is YFSETQ. V was shortened by 3 bases and J by 4 bases, with 14 bases between the two germline ends. There are 15 residues in the CDR3. The CDR3 loop is CASSSDPGPGNTIYF. CDR3 DNA: TGCGCCAGCAGCTCGGACCCAGGGCCCGGAAACACCATATATTTT.

The chain uses TRBV2 and TRBJ1-2; D not certain. Trimming stripped 4 bases from V and 6 bases from J, with 12 bases between. The CDR3 has 13 residues. Germline V CDR1 and CDR2: SNHLY, FYNNEI. In DNA form, the CDR3 reads TGTGCCAGCAGTGCGGCACGCGCCGATGGCTACACCTTC. This translates into CASSAARADGYTF.

This clone was seen only a few times. This CDR3 reads CASSSRTGGFDGYTF. CDR3 sequence (DNA): TGCGCCAGCAGTTCGAGGACAGGGGGCTTCGACGGCTACACCTTC. The chain uses TRBV5-1 and TRBJ1-2, with TRBD1 matching 11 bases. Germline V CDR1 and CDR2: SGHRS, YFSETQ. This CDR3 is 15 amino acids long. V gave up 5 bases and J gave up 8 bases; unmatched junction bases: 11. Full variable domain (rest looked up from reference TRBV5-1 and TRBJ1-2): KAGVTQTPRYLIKTRGQQVTLSCSPISGHRSVSWYQQTPGQGLQFLFEYFSETQRNKGNFPGRFSGRQFSNSRSEMNVSTLELGDSALYLCASSSRTGGFDGYTFGSGTRLTVV.

The V and J genes are TRBV28 and TRBJ1-2; a weak D match, TRBD1 (6 bases). The V gene's germline CDR1 is MDHEN and CDR2 SYDVKM. The CDR3 contains 14 residues. Trimming removed 1 base from V and 4 bases from J, with 10 bases in between. CDR3 protein: CASSLSARGYGYTF. The DNA of the CDR3 is TGTGCCAGCAGTTTATCCGCCAGGGGCTATGGCTACACCTTC.

CDR3 DNA: TGTGCCAGCAGTCTACGGGTAAACACTGAAGCTTTCTTT. Translation gives CASSLRVNTEAFF. This chain connects TRBV6-5 to TRBJ1-1, with D unresolved. The CDR3 covers 13 residues. Germline V gives CDR1 MNHEY, CDR2 SVGAGI. Trimming pared 5 bases from V and 2 bases from J, leaving 9 bases between.

This chain links TRBV19 with TRBJ1-4, with 9 bases lining up with TRBD1. CDR3 length: 14 residues. V trimming: 6 bases; J trimming: 8 bases; junction bases outside the gene matches: 7. Germline CDR1 is LNHDA and CDR2 is SQIVND (reference sequence). The CDR3 protein is CASSRDREFEKLFF. CDR3 in DNA: TGTGCCAGTAGCCGGGACAGGGAATTCGAAAAACTGTTTTTT.

The chain combines TRBV5-4 with TRBJ2-3; D perhaps matches TRBD2 (7 bases). Trimming pared 4 bases from V and 2 bases from J, leaving 14 bases between. There are 15 residues in the CDR3. Germline lookup yields CDR1 SGHNT and CDR2 YYREEE (reference sequence). CDR3 nucleotide sequence: TGTGCCAGCAGCGAATCTCGGGGGGCCACAGATACGCAGTATTTT. Translating gives CASSESRGATDTQYF.

This chain links TRBV15 with TRBJ2-7; 10 nucleotides agree with TRBD2. The CDR3 runs 15 residues. The V gene end was trimmed by 1 base and the J gene end by 6 bases; junction bases not matched to a gene: 6. Germline loops: CDR1 LNHNV, CDR2 YYDKDF (reference sequence). The CDR3 DNA reads TGTGCCACCAGCAGAGTGTCTAGCGGGAGTGGCGAGCAGTACTTC. Translated: CATSRVSSGSGEQYF.